This paragraph covers one T cell receptor beta chain sequence. Its antigen is as yet unknown. Noted time point: persistent/refractory GD, antithyroid drugs over 5 years with positive TRAb. There was RNA extracted from PBMCs, and the TCR library was made from it. According to the study, TCR beta libraries were built with iRepertoire HTBI primers and CDR3-region Arm-PCR. Methods used by the authors: The study identified 50 to 70 TRBV and about 14 TRBJ segments across samples. Via MiXCR, TCRdb re-called the multiplex PCR reads, giving one row per CDR3 protein. The V and J calls reflect TCRdb's pipeline rather than the authors' work. The profile covers about 660,000 distinct CDR3 sequences, with 25% to 35% appearing a single time and around 40% taken by the ten largest. The data stem from a study of regulatory T cells in long-lasting Graves disease. Overall study results and limits: Exclusively peripheral blood, rather than thyroid tissue, was studied. TCR diversity was lower in persistent than newly diagnosed Graves' disease. It was in persistent disease that TRBV28, TRBJ1-2 and TRBJ2-5 were favored.

The V end lost 5 bases, the J end lost 2 bases, and 9 bases lay between the germline ends. The germline CDR1 and CDR2 sequences are GTSNPN and SVGIG (reference sequence). The CDR3 covers 12 residues. The V gene is TRBV30, the J gene TRBJ1-2, with D possibly TRBD1 on 6 matching bases. The TCR sequence derives from a female donor with Graves disease. Specimen: peripheral blood mononuclear cells (PBMCs), collected when the disease was refractory, from a patient treated with antithyroid drugs. The CDR3 coding sequence is TGTGCCTGGGGACAGCTCAACTATGGCTACACCTTC. Translation gives CAWGQLNYGYTF.